The 20 T cell receptor beta chains listed next were all sequenced from one sample in a study of cytomegalovirus exposure and HLA in healthy donors. Primers for the PCR totalled 60 Vbeta and 13 Jbeta. Data came from immunoSEQ multiplex PCR; TCRdb stores just in-frame clones and leaves some out. Found here are 30,000 to 45,000 clones, about nine tenths of them singletons; the top ten hold roughly 10%. What was sequenced was PBMCs. The receptors come from a woman in her forties in good health and CMV-seropositive.

This clone was observed once. The chain recombines TRBV4-3 with TRBJ2-1, with 10 bases aligning to TRBD2. V dropped 3 bases and J dropped 8; count of bases not matched to a gene: 7. Germline CDR1 and CDR2: LGHNA and YSLEER. The CDR3 consists of 15 residues. CDR3 amino acids: CASSQTLAGNDEQFF. CDR3 in DNA: TGCGCCAGCAGCCAGACACTAGCGGGGAACGATGAGCAGTTCTTC.

The chain employs TRBV5-4 and TRBJ2-2; 8 nucleotides line up with TRBD2. Per the germline V gene, CDR1 is SGHNT and CDR2 is YYREEE (reference sequence). The J segment lost 5 bases and the V segment lost 4 bases, leaving 10 bases of the junction unmatched. CDR3 length: 16 amino acids. The chain's CDR3 is CASSQDGRGRTGELFF. Written as DNA, the CDR3 is TGTGCCAGCAGCCAGGACGGGAGGGGTCGGACCGGGGAGCTGTTTTTT. The entire variable domain, with the rest obtained from reference TRBV5-4 and TRBJ2-2, is as follows: ETGVTQSPTHLIKTRGQQVTLRCSSQSGHNTVSWYQQALGQGPQFIFQYYREEENGRGNFPPRFSGLQFPNYSSELNVNALELDDSALYLCASSQDGRGRTGELFFGEGSRLTVL.

The chain uses TRBV27 and TRBJ2-1; D may be TRBD2 (6 bases). CDR3 length: 16 residues. Germline CDR1 reads MNHEY; CDR2 reads SMNVEV (reference sequence). V was trimmed by 0 bases and J by 7 bases, leaving 16 bases between them. CDR3 nucleotides: TGTGCCAGCAGTTTATCGAGGCGGGGACCTTGGAATGAGCAGTTCTTC. This gives the protein CASSLSRRGPWNEQFF.

The V call is TRBV6-5, the J call TRBJ2-7, with a tentative D call TRBD1 (5 bases). V was shortened by 7 bases and J by 0 bases, with 13 bases between the two germline ends. Germline-derived CDR1 and CDR2 are MNHEY and SVGAGI. CDR3 length: 14 amino acids. In nucleotides, the CDR3 is TGTGCCAGCAAGAGACAGTTCAGCTCCTACGAGCAGTACTTC. Encoded protein: CASKRQFSSYEQYF.

The chain has TRBV15 and TRBJ2-2; possible D gene TRBD2, 7 bases. The V end was cut by 3 bases, the J end by 4 bases, with 18 bases between. The V gene's germline CDR1 is LNHNV and CDR2 YYDKDF (reference sequence). The CDR3 is made up of 17 amino acids. The CDR3 nucleotides are TGTGCCACCAGCAGGGGCCCTGCGGGGGCCGCCACCGGGGAGCTGTTTTTT. Amino acid sequence: CATSRGPAGAATGELFF.

The V call is TRBV5-1, the J call TRBJ1-2, with D uncertain. Germline V CDR1 and CDR2: SGHRS, YFSETQ. V dropped 0 bases and J dropped 2 bases, with 11 bases sitting between them. The CDR3 is made up of 15 amino acids. CDR3 DNA: TGCGCCAGCAGCTTGGCCCTGAGCGGGAACTATGGCTACACCTTC. This encodes CASSLALSGNYGYTF.

The gene calls are TRBV7-9 and TRBJ1-1, with 7 positions matching TRBD1. Germline CDR1 reads SEHNR; CDR2 reads FQNEAQ (reference sequence). This CDR3 has 15 residues. J was trimmed by 1 base and V by 4 bases; bases with no gene match: 6. CDR3 protein: CASSSRTGRNTEAFF. The CDR3, as DNA: TGTGCCAGCAGCTCCCGGACAGGCCGGAACACTGAAGCTTTCTTT.

The V and J genes are TRBV7-7 and TRBJ1-6, with TRBD1 as a possible D gene (5 bases). V lost 6 bases to trimming and J lost 10 bases, with 13 bases between them. Germline CDR1 is SSHAT and CDR2 is FNYEAQ (reference sequence). The CDR3 runs to 13 residues. The CDR3 spells CASSRGGGSPLHF. The CDR3 DNA follows: TGTGCCAGCAGTCGGGGGGGTGGGTCACCCCTCCACTTT.

The rearrangement joins TRBV2 to TRBJ2-2; TRBD2 is a possible D gene (7 bases). The CDR3 runs to 13 residues. V was shortened by 8 bases and J by 8 bases, with 15 bases between the two germline ends. Per germline, CDR1 SNHLY and CDR2 FYNNEI. CDR3 nucleotides: TGTGCCAGCGAACGGGGGGCCCAGGGGGAGCTGTTTTTT. Amino acids: CASERGAQGELFF.

This chain joins TRBV27 and TRBJ2-4; 9 nucleotides align to TRBD2. Germline lookup yields CDR1 MNHEY and CDR2 SMNVEV (reference sequence). Trimming removed 6 bases from V and 6 bases from J; junction bases left unmatched: 6. The CDR3 has 14 amino acids. Here the CDR3 reads CASSIAGEGNIQYF. CDR3 DNA sequence: TGTGCCAGCAGCATAGCGGGGGAGGGAAACATTCAGTACTTC.

The chain uses TRBV25-1 and TRBJ1-5; TRBD1 might be the D (5 bases). The CDR3 totals 15 residues. Germline loops: CDR1 MGHDK, CDR2 SYGVNS. V was cut by 8 bases and J by 0 bases, with 14 bases left in between. The CDR3 DNA sequence: TGTGCCAGCGTCCCGACAGCGTATAGCAATCAGCCCCAGCATTTT. This translates into CASVPTAYSNQPQHF.

This sequence joins TRBV5-1 and TRBJ1-1; no firm D call. Germline lookup yields CDR1 SGHRS and CDR2 YFSETQ. Trimming removed 0 bases at V and 5 bases at J, with 8 bases between. The CDR3 length is 13 residues. CDR3 coding DNA: TGCGCCAGCAGCTTGGGGGAGAAGACTGAAGCTTTCTTT. It yields the protein CASSLGEKTEAFF.

The chain has TRBV5-1 and TRBJ2-2; D remains unclear. Trimming pared 0 bases from V and 0 bases from J, leaving 9 bases between. The V gene's germline CDR1 is SGHRS and CDR2 YFSETQ. CDR3 length: 16 amino acids. The CDR3 coding sequence is TGCGCCAGCAGCTTGGCCGGTCCCGCGAACACCGGGGAGCTGTTTTTT. Protein: CASSLAGPANTGELFF.

The chain links TRBV5-1 to TRBJ1-6; TRBD1 matches at 7 bases. The CDR3 has 17 residues. Germline V gene data show CDR1 as SGHRS and CDR2 as YFSETQ. V trimming: 6 bases; J trimming: 2 bases; junction bases outside the gene matches: 11. CDR3 nucleotides: TGCGCCAGCAAATTGACTCATACAGGGGCCTATAATTCACCCCTCCACTTT. Protein sequence: CASKLTHTGAYNSPLHF. Full variable domain (remainder filled in from reference TRBV5-1 and TRBJ1-6): KAGVTQTPRYLIKTRGQQVTLSCSPISGHRSVSWYQQTPGQGLQFLFEYFSETQRNKGNFPGRFSGRQFSNSRSEMNVSTLELGDSALYLCASKLTHTGAYNSPLHFGNGTRLTVT.

In nucleotides, the CDR3 is TGTGCCAGCAGCGGTCGACAGGGGGGCTCCACTGAAGCTTTCTTT. Translation gives CASSGRQGGSTEAFF. The chain uses TRBV7-2 and TRBJ1-1; TRBD1 matches at 9 bases. In germline, CDR1 is SGHTA, CDR2 FQGNSA. Losses at the gene ends were 5 bases for V and 4 bases for J; bases not matched to a gene: 8. The length of the CDR3 is 15 residues.

This chain connects TRBV4-1 to TRBJ2-3; tentatively, D is TRBD1 (6 bases). The CDR3 covers 16 residues. Germline V gene data show CDR1 as MGHRA and CDR2 as YSYEKL. Trimming cost V 1 base and J 3 bases, with 14 bases left between them. CDR3 sequence (DNA): TGCGCCAGCAGCCAAGTTGTTGACAGGAAAACAGATACGCAGTATTTT. Translation gives CASSQVVDRKTDTQYF.

The rearrangement links TRBV7-8 to TRBJ1-6; 8 nucleotides agree with TRBD1. The V segment lost 4 bases and the J segment 9 bases; nucleotides outside the gene matches: 8. CDR1 and CDR2 from the germline V gene are SGHVS and FQNEAQ. The CDR3 covers 15 residues. CDR3 region: CASSWRQGQSSPLHF. CDR3 bases: TGTGCCAGCAGCTGGAGACAGGGGCAGAGTTCACCCCTCCACTTT.

The chain links TRBV18 to TRBJ1-2, with a possible D match to TRBD1 (6 bases). The CDR3 spans 14 residues. Trimming stripped 2 bases from V and 6 bases from J, with 13 bases between. Germline V gene data show CDR1 as KGHSH and CDR2 as LQKENI. DNA of the CDR3: TGTGCCAGCTCACCAGATTCAGGGGCGAATGGCTACACCTTC. The encoded protein is CASSPDSGANGYTF.

This chain joins TRBV4-3 and TRBJ1-1; 8 bases are shared with TRBD1. The CDR3 extends over 16 amino acids. CDR1 is LGHNA and CDR2 is YSLEER in the germline V gene. V dropped 2 bases and J dropped 7; count of bases not matched to a gene: 12. Here the CDR3 DNA reads TGCGCCAGCAGCCAAAATTGGGCAGGGGGCAGTCATGAAGCTTTCTTT. This encodes CASSQNWAGGSHEAFF.

V is TRBV7-6 and J is TRBJ2-2; 7 bases are shared with TRBD1. V was pared by 1 base and J by 7 bases, with 3 bases of the junction left unmatched. This CDR3 has 14 amino acids. Germline values: CDR1 SGHVS, CDR2 FNYEAQ. Written as DNA, the CDR3 is TGTGCCAGCAGCTTAGACAGGGGTTACGGGGAGCTGTTTTTT. It encodes CASSLDRGYGELFF. The full variable domain, its missing parts supplied by reference TRBV7-6 and TRBJ2-2, is GAGVSQSPRYKVTKRGQDVALRCDPISGHVSLYWYRQALGQGPEFLTYFNYEAQQDKSGLPNDRFSAERPEGSISTLTIQRTEQRDSAMYRCASSLDRGYGELFFGEGSRLTVL.